This TCR beta chain was identified in a study of T-cell memory formation after mild COVID-19. Looking at the study overall: Largely, the TCR clusters proved donor specific.

V shed 6 bases and J shed 8 bases, with 16 bases lying between them. Germline V gene data show CDR1 as SGHTA and CDR2 as FQGNSA. This CDR3 spans 13 amino acids. Notes on this clonotype: What it recognizes is unknown.

Libraries for TCRalpha and TCRbeta carried sample barcodes and unique molecular identifiers via 5'RACE. Each CDR3 protein is one row after TCRdb ran MiXCR on the 5' RACE reads. The sample has 150,000 to 200,000 distinct CDR3 sequences, about a fifth seen once; the top ten hold about 21%. Findings and limits, study-wide: Shrinking CD4+ clones were chiefly CM and EM; CD8+ ones were chiefly EMRA. Clonal second-wave expansions that peaked on day 37 had unconfirmed SARS-CoV-2 specificity.

The material sequenced was PBMCs or a T cell subset sorted from them (not recorded which). The rearrangement links TRBV7-2 to TRBJ1-1; maybe TRBD1 (6 bases). The origin of this receptor is an adult woman who had mild COVID-19 (a few samples of this study predate the infection). Cell type and time point are not known. Here the CDR3 reads CASSTPFGTEAFF. The DNA of the CDR3 is TGTGCCAGCAGTACTCCATTTGGGACAGAAGCTTTCTTT.